This record concerns one T cell receptor (beta chain) sequence. These data originate in a study of shared clonotypes between healthy human individuals. Study overall: The cohort comprised a couple of women and a few men. Their ages spanned 18 to 49 years.

On sorted subsets, replicate PCRs used approximately 200 ng DNA, or tens of thousands of T cell genomes. Here immunoSEQ multiplex PCR was the method, and the copy in TCRdb shows in-frame clones only, minus some. The sample contains some 1,100,000 clones, approximately 80% of which appear only once. The CDR3 consists of 17 residues. The V gene lost 0 bases and the J gene lost 1 base, with 14 bases spanning the gap. Germline values: CDR1 MGHRA, CDR2 YSYEKL. All donors qualified as healthy HIV-negative adults and had experienced no recent acute infections or vaccinations. It was into CD45RA+ naive and CD45RA-negative memory subsets that the CD4+ cells were split.

The TCR comes from a man in his late teens or twenties in good health. Some clones in this sample may be carry-over from other donors' samples. This chain links TRBV4-1 with TRBJ2-3; D is ambiguous. What was sequenced was memory CD4+ T cells from PBMCs. As for subset: CD45RA-negative fraction. In DNA, the CDR3 is TGCGCCAGCAGCCAAGATATCATCTTCCTTCGCACAGATACGCAGTATTTT. It is translated as CASSQDIIFLRTDTQYF.